This note documents a single T cell receptor (beta chain) sequence. The germline gives CDR1 DFQATT, CDR2 SNEGSKA (reference sequence). Losses at the gene ends were 6 bases for V and 7 bases for J; bases not matched to a gene: 21. The CDR3 runs 16 residues. Primed by a sample-barcoded 5' primer and a J-beta primer mix, a second PCR proceeded for about 6 to 12 cycles. The template-switch adaptor, which had 12 random nucleotides, put a tag on each cDNA molecule. TCRdb re-called the 5' RACE reads through MiXCR, storing one row per CDR3 protein. The repertoire holds fewer than 1.5 million distinct CDR3 sequences, with 40% to 50% as singletons. This specimen comes from a study of blood T cells in healthy people across ages. Overall study: Capture via template switching afforded approximately one barcoded beta molecule per two T cells.

What was sequenced was blood. This sequence joins TRBV20-1 and TRBJ2-7; TRBD2 matches at 7 bases. The TCR comes from a woman aged 18-35 years in good health. As DNA, the CDR3 is TGCAGTGCAAACGGAGAGCGGGGTAGCTCCTACAATGAGCAGTACTTC. It translates to CSANGERGSSYNEQYF.